This paragraph covers one TCR beta chain sequence. As handled by the study authors: Nucleated cell counts were estimated from reference gene primer amplification. Only in-frame clones appear in the TCRdb table, and some are missing; sequencing was by immunoSEQ multiplex PCR. V, J and clone size derive from that table, while D and trimming were established from the DNA sequence. The sample includes about 140,000 clones, about 80% of them seen just once. The record originates from a study of blood T cell repertoires in COVID-19. Study context: COVID-19 samples, acute and convalescent, were from the United States, Italy and Spain. Nucleic acid was either cDNA or gDNA, and it came from T cells, B-cell-depleted T cells, or PBMCs.

V was clipped by 0 bases and J by 5 bases, with 7 bases between them. Germline V gives CDR1 LGHNA, CDR2 YSLEER. CDR3 size: 14 residues. V and J are TRBV4-3 and TRBJ1-4; D is uncertain. The source of this sequence is a woman in her sixties or seventies with acute or convalescent COVID-19. Sequenced material: peripheral blood. The CDR3 nucleotides read TGCGCCAGCAGCCAAGATTGGGAGAATGAAAAACTGTTTTTT. Its translation is CASSQDWENEKLFF.